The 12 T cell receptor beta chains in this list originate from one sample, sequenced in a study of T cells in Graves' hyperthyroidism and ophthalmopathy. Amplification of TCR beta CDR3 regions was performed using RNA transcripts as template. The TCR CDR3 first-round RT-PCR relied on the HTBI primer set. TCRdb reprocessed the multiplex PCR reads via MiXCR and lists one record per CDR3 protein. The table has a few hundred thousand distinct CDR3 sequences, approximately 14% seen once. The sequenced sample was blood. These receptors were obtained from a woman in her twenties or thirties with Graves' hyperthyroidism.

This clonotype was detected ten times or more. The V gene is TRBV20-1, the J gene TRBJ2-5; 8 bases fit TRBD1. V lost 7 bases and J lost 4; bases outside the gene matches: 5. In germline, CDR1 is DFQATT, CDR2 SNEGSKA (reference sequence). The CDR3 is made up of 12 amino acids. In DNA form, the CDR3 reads TGCAGTGAACTGACAGGGGCAGAGACCCAGTACTTC. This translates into CSELTGAETQYF.

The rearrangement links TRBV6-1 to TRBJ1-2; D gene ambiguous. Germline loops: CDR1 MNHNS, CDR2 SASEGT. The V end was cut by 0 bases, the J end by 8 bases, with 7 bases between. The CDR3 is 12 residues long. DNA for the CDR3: TGTGCCAGCAGTGAAGCGGCCAGGGGCTACACCTTC. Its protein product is CASSEAARGYTF.

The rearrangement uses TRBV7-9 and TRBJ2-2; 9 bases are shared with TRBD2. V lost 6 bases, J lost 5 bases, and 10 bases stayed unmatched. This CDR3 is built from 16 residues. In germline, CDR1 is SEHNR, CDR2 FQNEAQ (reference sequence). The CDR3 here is CASRTLGAGGTGELFF. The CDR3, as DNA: TGTGCCAGCAGGACCCTAGGAGCGGGAGGTACCGGGGAGCTGTTTTTT.

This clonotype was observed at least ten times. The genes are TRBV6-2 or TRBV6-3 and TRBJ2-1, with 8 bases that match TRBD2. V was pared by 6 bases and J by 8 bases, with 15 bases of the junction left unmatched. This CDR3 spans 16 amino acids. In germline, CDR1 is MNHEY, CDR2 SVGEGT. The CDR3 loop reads CASRPPGGGLLDEQFF. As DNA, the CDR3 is TGTGCCAGCAGACCCCCCGGCGGGGGGCTCCTCGATGAGCAGTTCTTC.

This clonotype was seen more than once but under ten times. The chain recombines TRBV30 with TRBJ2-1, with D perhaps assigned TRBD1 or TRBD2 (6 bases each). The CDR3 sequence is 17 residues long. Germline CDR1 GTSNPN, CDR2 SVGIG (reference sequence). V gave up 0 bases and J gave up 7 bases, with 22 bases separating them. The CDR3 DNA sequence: TGTGCCTGGAGTGTATGGGGGGCTAACAGAGTTCGGAATGAGCAGTTCTTC. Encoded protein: CAWSVWGANRVRNEQFF.

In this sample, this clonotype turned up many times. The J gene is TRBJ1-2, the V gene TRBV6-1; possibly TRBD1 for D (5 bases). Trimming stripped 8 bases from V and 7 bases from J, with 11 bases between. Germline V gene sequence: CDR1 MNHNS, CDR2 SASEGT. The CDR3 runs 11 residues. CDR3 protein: CASRSGSGYTF. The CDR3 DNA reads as TGTGCCAGCCGTTCAGGGTCTGGCTACACCTTC.

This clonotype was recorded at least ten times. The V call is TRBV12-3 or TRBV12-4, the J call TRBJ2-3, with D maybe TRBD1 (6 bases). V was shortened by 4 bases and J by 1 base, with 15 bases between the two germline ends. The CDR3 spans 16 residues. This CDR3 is CASSSDRTARTDTQYF. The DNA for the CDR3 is TGTGCCAGCAGTTCTGACAGGACCGCACGCACAGATACGCAGTATTTT.

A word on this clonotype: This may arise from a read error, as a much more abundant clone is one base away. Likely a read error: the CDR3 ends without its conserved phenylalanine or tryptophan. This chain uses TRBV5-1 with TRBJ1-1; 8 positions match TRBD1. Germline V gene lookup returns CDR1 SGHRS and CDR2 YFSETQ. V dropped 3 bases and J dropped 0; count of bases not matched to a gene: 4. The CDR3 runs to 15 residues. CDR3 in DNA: TGCGCCAGCAGCTCGGACAGGGTCGTGAACACTGAAGCTTTCTGT. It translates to CASSSDRVVNTEAFC.

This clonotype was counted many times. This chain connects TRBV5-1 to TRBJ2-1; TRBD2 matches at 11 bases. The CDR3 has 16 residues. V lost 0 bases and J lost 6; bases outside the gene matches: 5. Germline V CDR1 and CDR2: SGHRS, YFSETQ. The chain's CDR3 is CASSLATSGSPNEQFF. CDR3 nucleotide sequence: TGCGCCAGCAGCTTGGCAACTAGCGGGAGCCCCAATGAGCAGTTCTTC.

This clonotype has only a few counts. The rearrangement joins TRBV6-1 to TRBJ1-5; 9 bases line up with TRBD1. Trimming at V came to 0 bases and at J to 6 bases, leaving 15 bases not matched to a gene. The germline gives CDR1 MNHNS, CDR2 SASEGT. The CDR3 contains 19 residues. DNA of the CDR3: TGTGCCAGCAGTGAAGCGTTGAGACAGGGGGTTAGATTGGGTCAGCCCCAGCATTTT. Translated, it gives CASSEALRQGVRLGQPQHF.

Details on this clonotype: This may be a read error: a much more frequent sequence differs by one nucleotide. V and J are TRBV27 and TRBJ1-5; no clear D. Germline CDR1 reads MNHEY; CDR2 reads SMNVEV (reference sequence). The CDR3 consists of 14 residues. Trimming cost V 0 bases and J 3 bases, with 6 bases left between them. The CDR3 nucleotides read TGTGCCAGCAGTTTATCCAGGTTCAATCAGCCCCAGCATTTT. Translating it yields CASSLSRFNQPQHF.

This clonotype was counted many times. CDR3 protein: CASSLIGASGVSSYEQYF. In nucleotides, the CDR3 is TGTGCCAGCAGCTTAATCGGGGCTAGCGGGGTTAGCTCCTACGAGCAGTACTTC. This sequence joins TRBV7-9 and TRBJ2-7; 9 bases map to TRBD2. The length of the CDR3 is 18 residues. The V and J ends lost 2 bases and 0 bases, in that order; junction bases with no gene match: 11. Per germline, CDR1 SEHNR and CDR2 FQNEAQ (reference sequence).